Detailed here is one T cell receptor (beta chain). The entry originates in a study of blood T cell repertoires in COVID-19. The wider study: COVID-19 samples collected from the United States, Italy and Spain covered acute and convalescent phases.

V was clipped by 6 bases and J by 0 bases; unmatched bases: 8. Per the germline V gene, CDR1 is SGHDT and CDR2 is YYEEEE. The CDR3 is 16 amino acids. In the original processing: Counts of nucleated cells, estimated from reference gene primer amplification, were obtained. Here immunoSEQ multiplex PCR was the method, and the copy in TCRdb shows in-frame clones only, minus some. From that table come the V and J calls and clone size; the DNA was used to work out D and trimming. The repertoire holds some 180,000 clones, with more than 75% as singletons. The Seattle patients joined while their infection was active and were tracked longitudinally afterward.

Sequencing was carried out using peripheral blood. The clonotype comes from a woman aged 40 to 50 with COVID-19, enrolled during active disease. The chain joins TRBV5-6 to TRBJ1-3, with 8 nucleotides matching TRBD1. The CDR3 sequence is CASTVQGAPSGNTIYF. CDR3 DNA sequence: TGTGCCAGCACTGTTCAGGGGGCGCCCTCTGGAAACACCATATATTTT. Variable domain in full (rest from reference TRBV5-6 and TRBJ1-3): DAGVTQSPTHLIKTRGQQVTLRCSPKSGHDTVSWYQQALGQGPQFIFQYYEEEERQRGNFPDRFSGHQFPNYSSELNVNALLLGDSALYLCASTVQGAPSGNTIYFGEGSWLTVV.